A single sample is the source of the 11 T cell receptor beta chains below, sequenced in a study of OX40 agonist ivuxolimab in advanced cancers. The repertoire was sequenced with immunoSEQ multiplex PCR; TCRdb's copy has only in-frame clones and lacks some. The repertoire holds some 55,000 clones, with 75% to 80% as singletons. The sequencing here drew on CD4+ or CD8+ T cells sorted from blood, taken in a trial of the OX40 agonist ivuxolimab. The source of these receptors is an adult with an advanced solid tumor such as melanoma, head and neck, liver or kidney cancer.

This chain joins TRBV7-9 and TRBJ1-2; a weak D match, TRBD1 (5 bases). In germline, CDR1 is SEHNR, CDR2 FQNEAQ (reference sequence). The length of the CDR3 is 14 residues. Between the trimmed V and J ends, which lost 1 base and 3 bases, there was a span of 9 bases. The chain's CDR3 is CASSLGGTYYGYTF. Written as DNA, the CDR3 is TGTGCCAGCAGCTTAGGGGGGACCTACTATGGCTACACCTTC.

This clone has just one count. This CDR3 is CASSRRVLDTEAFF. For the CDR3, the DNA is TGTGCCAGCAGCCGGCGAGTTCTAGACACTGAAGCTTTCTTT. The chain recombines TRBV11-2 with TRBJ1-1; D is uncertain. V lost 5 bases, J lost 3 bases, and 13 bases lay in between. The CDR3 extends over 14 amino acids. Germline V gene lookup returns CDR1 SGHAT and CDR2 FQNNGV.

This clone was seen repeatedly, ten times or more. DNA for the CDR3: TGTGCCAGTAGTATGGGCGGTAACCCTGCTTTTGAAGCTTTCTTT. This encodes CASSMGGNPAFEAFF. The chain links TRBV19 to TRBJ1-1; no firm D call. With 3 bases removed from V and 7 bases from J, the gap between germline ends came to 18 bases. Germline V gene lookup returns CDR1 LNHDA and CDR2 SQIVND (reference sequence). The length of the CDR3 is 15 residues.

The rearrangement uses TRBV6-6 and TRBJ1-2; no definite D call. Trimming pared 0 bases from V and 8 bases from J, leaving 16 bases between. This CDR3 contains 15 residues. Looked up from germline, CDR1 is MNHNY and CDR2 is SVGAGI (reference sequence). The CDR3 is CASSYSPQHAFGYTF. CDR3 DNA: TGTGCCAGCAGTTACTCCCCTCAACATGCCTTCGGCTACACCTTC.

Points on this clone: A junction boundary mismatches the germline segment, possibly from a read error. The CDR3 DNA reads TGTGCCAGCAACTTCGGACGAGACCCCTTGAACTTC. Translated: CASNFGRDPLNF. This chain joins TRBV6-5 and TRBJ2-7, with unresolved D. CDR3 size: 12 residues. Germline-derived CDR1 and CDR2 are MNHEY and SVGAGI.

This clone was observed once. The V and J genes are TRBV28 and TRBJ1-5; perhaps TRBD1 as D (5 bases). Germline V gene sequence: CDR1 MDHEN, CDR2 SYDVKM. Trimming removed 7 bases at V and 0 bases at J, with 25 bases between. The CDR3 has 19 amino acids. CDR3 amino acids: CASISGQVGALYSNQPQHF. The CDR3 DNA reads as TGTGCCAGCATTAGCGGTCAGGTCGGGGCCCTTTATAGCAATCAGCCCCAGCATTTT.

The rearrangement uses TRBV4-3 and TRBJ1-3; the D is unclear. From germline, CDR1 is LGHNA and CDR2 YSLEER. The germline V and J ends were trimmed by 1 base and 2 bases, with 12 bases remaining between them. This CDR3 has 16 amino acids. CDR3 region: CASSQGRLGAGNTIYF. CDR3 nucleotides: TGCGCCAGCAGCCAAGGGAGACTGGGAGCTGGAAACACCATATATTTT.

The gene calls are TRBV18 and TRBJ1-1; 7 nucleotides match TRBD1. Per the germline V gene, CDR1 is KGHSH and CDR2 is LQKENI. The J segment lost 1 base and the V segment lost 3 bases, leaving 5 bases of the junction unmatched. The CDR3 runs to 15 residues. The CDR3 nucleotides read TGTGCCAGCTCACCCCGGGACAGTCCGAACACTGAAGCTTTCTTT. Protein: CASSPRDSPNTEAFF.

This sequence joins TRBV2 and TRBJ2-7; D unclear. The germline V gene encodes CDR1 SNHLY and CDR2 FYNNEI. The CDR3 is 12 amino acids. V gave up 3 bases and J gave up 7 bases, with 10 bases separating them. The chain's CDR3 is CASSDVGWEQYF. The CDR3 bases are TGTGCCAGCAGTGACGTCGGGTGGGAGCAGTACTTC.

This chain uses TRBV10-2 with TRBJ1-2; no firm D call. V lost 3 bases and J lost 7, with 12 bases in between. The CDR3 has 13 amino acids. Germline V lookup: CDR1 WSHSY, CDR2 SAAADI. In nucleotides, the CDR3 is TGCGCCAGCAGTGACCAAGGGTTTGGTGGCTACACCTTC. This gives the protein CASSDQGFGGYTF.

The V call is TRBV29-1, the J call TRBJ1-2; D remains unclear. The V and J ends lost 4 bases and 4 bases respectively, with 7 bases between them. The CDR3 sequence is 11 residues long. The germline V gene encodes CDR1 SQVTM and CDR2 ANQGSEA. Written as DNA, the CDR3 is TGCAGCGTTGTGGGTCTCTATGGCTACACCTTC. Its translation is CSVVGLYGYTF.